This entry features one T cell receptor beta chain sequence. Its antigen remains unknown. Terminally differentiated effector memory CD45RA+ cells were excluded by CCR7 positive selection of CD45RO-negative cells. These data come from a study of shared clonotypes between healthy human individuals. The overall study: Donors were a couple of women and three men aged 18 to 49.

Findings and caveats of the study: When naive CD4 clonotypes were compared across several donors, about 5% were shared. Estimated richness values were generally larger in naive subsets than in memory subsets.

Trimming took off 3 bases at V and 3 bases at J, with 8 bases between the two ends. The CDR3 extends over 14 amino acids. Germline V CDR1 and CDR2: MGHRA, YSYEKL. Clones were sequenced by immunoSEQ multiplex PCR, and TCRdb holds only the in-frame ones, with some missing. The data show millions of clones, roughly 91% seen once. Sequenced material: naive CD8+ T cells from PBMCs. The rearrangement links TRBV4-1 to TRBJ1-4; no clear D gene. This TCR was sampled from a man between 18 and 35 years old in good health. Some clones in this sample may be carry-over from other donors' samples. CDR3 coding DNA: TGCGCCAGCAGCCATAAGAGCTCTAATGAAAAACTGTTTTTT. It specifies CASSHKSSNEKLFF.